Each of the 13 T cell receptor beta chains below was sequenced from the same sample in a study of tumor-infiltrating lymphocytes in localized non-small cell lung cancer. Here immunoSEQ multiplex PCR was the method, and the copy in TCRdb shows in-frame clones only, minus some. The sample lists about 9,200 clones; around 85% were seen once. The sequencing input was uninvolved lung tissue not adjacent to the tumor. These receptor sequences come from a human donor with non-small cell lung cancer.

Here the CDR3 reads CASSSPDGINYGYTF. The CDR3, as DNA: TGTGCCAGCAGTTCCCCCGACGGGATTAACTATGGCTACACCTTC. This chain links TRBV28 with TRBJ1-2, with D uncertain. The germline V gene has CDR1 MDHEN and CDR2 SYDVKM. The CDR3 spans 15 residues. The V end was cut by 4 bases, the J end by 1 base, with 13 bases between.

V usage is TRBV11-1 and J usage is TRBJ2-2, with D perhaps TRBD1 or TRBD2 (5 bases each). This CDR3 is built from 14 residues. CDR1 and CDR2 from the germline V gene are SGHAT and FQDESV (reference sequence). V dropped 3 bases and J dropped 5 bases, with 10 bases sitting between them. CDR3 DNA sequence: TGTGCCAGCAGCTTCAGGGAGTATACCGGGGAGCTGTTTTTT. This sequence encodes CASSFREYTGELFF.

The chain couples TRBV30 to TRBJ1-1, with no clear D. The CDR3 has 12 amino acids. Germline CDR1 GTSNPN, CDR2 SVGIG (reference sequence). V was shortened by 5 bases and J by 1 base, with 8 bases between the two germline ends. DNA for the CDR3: TGTGCCTGGGACCGGGCGAACACTGAAGCTTTCTTT. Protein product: CAWDRANTEAFF.

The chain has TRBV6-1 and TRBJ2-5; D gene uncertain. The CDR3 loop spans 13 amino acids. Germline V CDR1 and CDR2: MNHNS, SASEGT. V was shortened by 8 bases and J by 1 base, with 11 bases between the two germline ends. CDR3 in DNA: TGTGCCAGCGTCCGTGGTATCCAAGAGACCCAGTACTTC. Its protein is CASVRGIQETQYF.

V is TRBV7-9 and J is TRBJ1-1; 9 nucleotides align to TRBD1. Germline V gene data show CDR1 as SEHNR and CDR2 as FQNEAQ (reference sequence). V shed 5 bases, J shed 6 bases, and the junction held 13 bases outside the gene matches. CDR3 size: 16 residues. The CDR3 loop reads CASSRSPGTGIPEAFF. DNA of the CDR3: TGTGCCAGCAGCCGAAGTCCCGGGACAGGGATCCCTGAAGCTTTCTTT.

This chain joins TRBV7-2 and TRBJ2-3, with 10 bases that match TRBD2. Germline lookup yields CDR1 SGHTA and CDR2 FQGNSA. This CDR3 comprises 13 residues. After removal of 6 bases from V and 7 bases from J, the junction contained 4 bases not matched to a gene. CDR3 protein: CASRTSGSYTQYF. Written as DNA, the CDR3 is TGTGCCAGCAGGACTAGCGGGTCGTATACGCAGTATTTT.

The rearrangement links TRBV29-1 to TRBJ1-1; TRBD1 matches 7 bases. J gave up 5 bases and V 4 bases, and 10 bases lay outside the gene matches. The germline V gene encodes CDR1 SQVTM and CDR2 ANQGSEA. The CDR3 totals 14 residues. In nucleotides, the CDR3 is TGCAGCGTTGGAGGGGGCTGGGGAGAAACTGAAGCTTTCTTT. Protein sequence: CSVGGGWGETEAFF.

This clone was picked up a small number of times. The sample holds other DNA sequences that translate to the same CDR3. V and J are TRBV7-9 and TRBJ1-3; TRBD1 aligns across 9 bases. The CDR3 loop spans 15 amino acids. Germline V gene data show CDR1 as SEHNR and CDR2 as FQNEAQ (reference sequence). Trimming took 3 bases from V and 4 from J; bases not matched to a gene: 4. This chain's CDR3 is CASSFGTGLGNTIYF. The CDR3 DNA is TGTGCCAGCAGCTTCGGGACAGGGCTCGGAAACACCATATATTTT.

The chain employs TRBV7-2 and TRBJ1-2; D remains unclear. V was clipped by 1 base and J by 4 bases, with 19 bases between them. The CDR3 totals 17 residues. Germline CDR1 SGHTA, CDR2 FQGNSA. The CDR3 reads CASSLVVSEPWAYGYTF. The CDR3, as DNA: TGTGCCAGCAGCTTAGTCGTATCGGAGCCCTGGGCCTATGGCTACACCTTC.

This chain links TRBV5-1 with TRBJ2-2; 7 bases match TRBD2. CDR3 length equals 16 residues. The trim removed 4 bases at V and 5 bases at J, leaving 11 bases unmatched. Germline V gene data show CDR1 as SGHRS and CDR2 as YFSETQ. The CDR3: CASSSELGGRTGELFF. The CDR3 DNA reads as TGCGCCAGCAGCAGCGAACTGGGAGGGCGTACCGGGGAGCTGTTTTTT.

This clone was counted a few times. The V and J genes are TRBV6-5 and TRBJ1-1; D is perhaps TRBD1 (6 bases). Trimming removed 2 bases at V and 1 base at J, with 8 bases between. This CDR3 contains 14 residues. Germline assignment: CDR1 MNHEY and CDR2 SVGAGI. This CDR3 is CASSYLQGNTEAFF. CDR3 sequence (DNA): TGTGCCAGCAGTTACCTACAGGGGAACACTGAAGCTTTCTTT.

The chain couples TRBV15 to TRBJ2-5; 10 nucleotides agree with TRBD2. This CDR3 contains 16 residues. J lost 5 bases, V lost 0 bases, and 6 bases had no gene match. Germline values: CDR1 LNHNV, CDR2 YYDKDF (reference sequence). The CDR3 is CATSRDATSGLETQYF. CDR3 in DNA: TGTGCCACCAGCAGAGATGCGACTAGCGGGCTCGAGACCCAGTACTTC.

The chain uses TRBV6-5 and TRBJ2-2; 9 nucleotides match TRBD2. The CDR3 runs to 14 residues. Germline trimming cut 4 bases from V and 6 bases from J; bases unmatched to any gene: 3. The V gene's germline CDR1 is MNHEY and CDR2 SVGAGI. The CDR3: CASSLVAGAGELFF. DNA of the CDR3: TGTGCCAGCAGTTTGGTAGCGGGAGCCGGGGAGCTGTTTTTT.